This TCR beta chain was captured by sequencing in a study of regulatory T cells in long-lasting Graves disease. The study, taken as a whole, reports: The number of shared public clonotypes was higher in persistent patients (roughly 3,000) than new patients (around 890).

CDR3 size: 15 residues. The V end lost 5 bases, the J end lost 0 bases, and 12 bases lay between the germline ends. In its sample, this clonotype was seen many times. No antigen is known for it. Stated time point: newly diagnosed GD, antithyroid drugs for less than 3 months. PBMCs were the source of the RNA used for TCR sequencing. Sequencing libraries for TCR beta were prepared with iRepertoire HTBI primers and Arm-PCR of CDR3 regions. TCRdb re-called the multiplex PCR reads through MiXCR, storing one row per CDR3 protein. The sample holds 300,000 to 400,000 distinct CDR3 sequences, over 15% seen once. This sample also belongs to another study, concerning T cells in Graves' hyperthyroidism and ophthalmopathy. That paper notes: Thyroid ultrasound and orbital computed tomography, with clinical symptoms and serum thyroxine and TRAb, informed diagnoses. The HTBI primer set served for first-round RT-PCR of the TCR CDR3. Model-based prediction identified ophthalmopathy a median 6.5 months prior to its onset.

This receptor was identified in a man aged 35-49 years with Graves disease. V gene TRBV12-3 or TRBV12-4 combines with J gene TRBJ2-3; TRBD1 is a possible D gene (6 bases). Sample: peripheral blood mononuclear cells (PBMCs), taken at new diagnosis, from a patient treated with antithyroid drugs. CDR3 in DNA: TGTGCCAGCAGTCCGACAGGATTTAGCACAGATACGCAGTATTTT. Amino acid sequence: CASSPTGFSTDTQYF.